The 32 T cell receptor beta chains below come from one sample, sequenced in a study of CDR3 diversity in severe acne. TCRdb itself ran the PCR reads through MiXCR, one entry per CDR3 protein. This table holds around 83,000 distinct CDR3 sequences, about half found once. Sequencing was done on a sample of blood. These receptors all come from a male donor with severe acne vulgaris.

The rearrangement uses TRBV7-9 and TRBJ2-2, with a possible D match to TRBD2 (5 bases). CDR1 and CDR2 (germline): SEHNR, FQNEAQ (reference sequence). The ends were cut back, 5 bases at V and 1 base at J, with 14 bases in the middle. This CDR3 contains 16 residues. The CDR3: CASSNPGLRNTGELFF. DNA of the CDR3: TGTGCCAGCAGCAACCCTGGACTTCGGAACACCGGGGAGCTGTTTTTT.

This clonotype was counted many times. The chain is built from TRBV20-1 and TRBJ2-1; D unclear. V was trimmed by 5 bases and J by 4 bases, leaving 15 bases between them. CDR1 and CDR2 (germline): DFQATT, SNEGSKA (reference sequence). This CDR3 is 14 amino acids long. The CDR3, as DNA: TGCAGTGCTCACGCCGTTGGGGTTTACAATGAGCAGTTCTTC. It codes for CSAHAVGVYNEQFF.

The chain joins TRBV29-1 to TRBJ1-5; D is uncertain. Trimming took 7 bases from V and 3 from J, leaving 13 bases between them. CDR1 and CDR2 (germline): SQVTM, ANQGSEA. The CDR3 runs to 13 residues. This CDR3 reads CSAVGGFNQPQHF. The CDR3 DNA reads TGCAGCGCCGTCGGTGGCTTCAATCAGCCCCAGCATTTT.

The chain recombines TRBV7-2 with TRBJ2-3; 9 bases map to TRBD2. Germline CDR1 reads SGHTA; CDR2 reads FQGNSA. The CDR3 length is 14 residues. With V trimmed by 6 bases and J by 1 base, 2 bases remained unmatched. CDR3 region: CASSRLAGTDTQYF. In DNA form, the CDR3 reads TGTGCCAGCAGTCGACTAGCGGGCACAGATACGCAGTATTTT.

The V gene is TRBV20-1, the J gene TRBJ2-1, with unresolved D. Germline V lookup: CDR1 DFQATT, CDR2 SNEGSKA (reference sequence). V lost 6 bases, J lost 10 bases, and 19 bases lay in between. The CDR3 is 13 residues long. The CDR3 DNA follows: TGCAGTGCCAGCAGTTACTCGATAAGGGAGCAGTTCTTC. Translation gives CSASSYSIREQFF.

Notes on this clonotype: A single base separates this from a much larger clone, so it may be a read error. The gene calls are TRBV5-5 and TRBJ2-3; D remains ambiguous. The CDR3 sequence is 13 residues long. CDR1 SGHKS and CDR2 YYEKEE come from the germline V gene (reference sequence). The germline V and J ends were trimmed by 1 base and 8 bases, with 11 bases remaining between them. CDR3 nucleotide sequence: TGTGCCAGCAGCTTGCAGGAGAAAGGTACGCAGTATTTT. Translation: CASSLQEKGTQYF.

A remark on this clonotype: Without the conserved terminal phenylalanine or tryptophan, this CDR3 likely stems from a read error. The DNA is omitted, as the CDR3 cannot be located on it reliably, and the CDR3 follows TCRdb's listing. The V call is TRBV20-1, the J call TRBJ1-3; whether TRBD1, the table's D call, matches the DNA was not checked. The germline V gene encodes CDR1 DFQATT and CDR2 SNEGSKA (reference sequence). Both ends counted, the CDR3 spans 13 residues. CDR3 sequence: CSAHGTDWNIVYL.

This clonotype was detected many times. V gene TRBV10-3 combines with J gene TRBJ2-1; 7 bases are a match to TRBD1. This CDR3 is 15 amino acids long. Germline CDR1 reads ENHRY; CDR2 reads SYGVKD. The J segment lost 6 bases and the V segment lost 5 bases, leaving 10 bases of the junction unmatched. DNA for the CDR3: TGTGCCATCAGTTCCAATTTACAGGGGTTCAATGAGCAGTTCTTC. This encodes CAISSNLQGFNEQFF.

The genes are TRBV6-5 and TRBJ2-5; 7 bases map to TRBD1. Germline CDR1 MNHEY, CDR2 SVGAGI. V was pared by 3 bases and J by 5 bases, with 3 bases of the junction left unmatched. The CDR3 spans 13 residues. The CDR3 region is CASSYLTGETQYF. In nucleotides, the CDR3 is TGTGCCAGCAGTTATCTGACAGGGGAGACCCAGTACTTC.

V and J are TRBV7-4 and TRBJ2-7; TRBD2 matches at 10 bases. Germline lookup yields CDR1 SGHVT and CDR2 SQSDAQ. The junction had 9 bases not matched to a gene; V was cut back by 5 bases and J by 5 bases. The CDR3 consists of 15 residues. Written as DNA, the CDR3 is TGTGCCAGCAGCGGATCTAGCGGGAGCATAAACGAGCAGTACTTC. This gives the protein CASSGSSGSINEQYF.

This clonotype was seen a handful of times. In DNA, the CDR3 is TGTGCCAGCAGCTGGGGACTAGCGGGAGTCGTGGAGACCCAGTACTTC. Translating gives CASSWGLAGVVETQYF. V and J are TRBV13 and TRBJ2-5, with 14 bases fitting TRBD2. CDR3 length: 16 amino acids. From germline, CDR1 is PRHDT and CDR2 FYEKMQ (reference sequence). V lost 4 bases, J lost 5 bases, and 6 bases stayed unmatched.

The J gene is TRBJ1-1, the V gene TRBV7-9, with D unresolved. CDR3 size: 15 residues. V was pared by 0 bases and J by 1 base, with 9 bases between. The germline gives CDR1 SEHNR, CDR2 FQNEAQ (reference sequence). CDR3 DNA sequence: TGTGCCAGCAGCTTAGCTACGGGGTCGAACACTGAAGCTTTCTTT. Translating gives CASSLATGSNTEAFF.

The genes are TRBV9 and TRBJ1-5; 7 bases agree with TRBD1. There are 15 residues in the CDR3. With V trimmed by 5 bases and J by 0 bases, 5 bases remained unmatched. Germline-derived CDR1 and CDR2 are SGDLS and YYNGEE. The CDR3 DNA is TGTGCCAGCAGAGCAGGGGGGCATAGCAATCAGCCCCAGCATTTT. It yields the protein CASRAGGHSNQPQHF.

This clonotype ranks as medium-sized. The V call is TRBV5-1, the J call TRBJ2-1, with TRBD2 matching 9 bases. CDR1 and CDR2 (germline): SGHRS, YFSETQ. V trimming: 4 bases; J trimming: 1 base; junction bases outside the gene matches: 6. CDR3 length equals 16 residues. CDR3 DNA: TGCGCCAGCAGCGGGAGGACTAGCGTGTCCTACAATGAGCAGTTCTTC. This codes for CASSGRTSVSYNEQFF.

The V call is TRBV5-5, the J call TRBJ1-4, with D uncertain. Looked up from germline, CDR1 is SGHKS and CDR2 is YYEKEE (reference sequence). This CDR3 contains 16 residues. V was pared by 1 base and J by 8 bases, with 18 bases between. The CDR3 loop reads CASSLSGARTGEKLFF. The CDR3 DNA follows: TGTGCCAGCAGCTTGTCAGGCGCTCGTACGGGGGAAAAACTGTTTTTT.

The chain couples TRBV10-2 to TRBJ1-4; 7 bases align to TRBD1. With 6 bases clipped from V and 4 bases from J, the junction kept 5 bases outside the gene matches. There are 14 residues in the CDR3. Germline lookup yields CDR1 WSHSY and CDR2 SAAADI. CDR3: CASREGQFNEKLFF. The DNA of the CDR3 is TGCGCCAGCAGAGAGGGACAGTTTAATGAAAAACTGTTTTTT.

The chain has TRBV7-9 and TRBJ2-1; D may be TRBD1 or TRBD2 (6 bases each). The CDR3 runs to 14 residues. CDR1 and CDR2 from the germline V gene are SEHNR and FQNEAQ (reference sequence). The ends were cut back, 4 bases at V and 9 bases at J, with 16 bases in the middle. DNA of the CDR3: TGTGCCAGCAGCTCGACTAGAACAGGGCCTGAGCAGTTCTTC. Protein sequence: CASSSTRTGPEQFF.

Ten or more counts support this clonotype. Since a much larger clone is just one base distant, this may be a read error. The genes are TRBV12-3 or TRBV12-4 and TRBJ2-7; D is ambiguous. The CDR3 runs 11 residues. The CDR3 protein is CASGFTYEQYF. As DNA, the CDR3 is TGTGCCAGCGGTTTTACCTACGAGCAGTACTTC.

The CDR3 DNA is TGTGCCAGCAGTGAAGTCAGGGCGGGGAGCAATCAGCCCCAGCATTTT. Amino acid sequence: CASSEVRAGSNQPQHF. The chain uses TRBV6-1 and TRBJ1-5, with D perhaps matching TRBD1 (5 bases). Trimming stripped 1 base from V and 1 base from J, with 11 bases between. Germline CDR1 is MNHNS and CDR2 is SASEGT. This CDR3 contains 16 residues.

For this clonotype: A read error may explain this, as a much larger clone is one base away. This rearrangement joins TRBV5-1 to TRBJ2-1, with TRBD2 matching 8 bases. V lost 1 base, J lost 4 bases, and 7 bases stayed unmatched. Looked up from germline, CDR1 is SGHRS and CDR2 is YFSETQ. CDR3 length equals 16 residues. CDR3 region: CASSLSRAGEYNEQFF. The CDR3 nucleotides read TGCGCCAGCAGCTTGTCTCGAGCGGGGGAATACAATGAGCAGTTCTTC.

V and J are TRBV9 and TRBJ2-7, with 7 bases matching TRBD1. This CDR3 region has 15 residues. V trimming: 2 bases; J trimming: 2 bases; junction bases outside the gene matches: 7. Germline lookup yields CDR1 SGDLS and CDR2 YYNGEE. The CDR3 DNA reads as TGTGCCAGCAGCGTCGGGACAGCCACGACCTACGAGCAGTACTTC. This codes for CASSVGTATTYEQYF.

This chain uses TRBV24-1 with TRBJ2-5, with TRBD1 as a possible D gene (5 bases). Germline V CDR1 and CDR2: KGHDR, SFDVKD. Trimming cost V 7 bases and J 7 bases, with 18 bases left between them. The CDR3 sequence is 14 residues long. CDR3 amino acids: CATRRPTPQGTQYF. The CDR3 DNA is TGTGCCACCAGGCGGCCGACGCCCCAGGGGACCCAGTACTTC.

CDR3 residues: CASRSDRGLDGYTF. The CDR3 nucleotides read TGTGCCAGCAGATCCGACAGGGGTCTGGATGGCTACACCTTC. V is TRBV12-3 or TRBV12-4 and J is TRBJ1-2; 8 nucleotides align to TRBD1. CDR3 length equals 14 residues. With 6 bases clipped from V and 6 bases from J, the junction kept 9 bases outside the gene matches.

DNA for the CDR3: TGCAGTGCTACCGGACTAGCGGGAAACAATGAGCAGTTCTTC. Its protein product is CSATGLAGNNEQFF. V gene TRBV20-1 combines with J gene TRBJ2-1, with 12 bases identical to TRBD2. CDR3 length: 14 residues. V lost 4 bases and J lost 5; bases outside the gene matches: 3. Germline V gene sequence: CDR1 DFQATT, CDR2 SNEGSKA (reference sequence).

About this clonotype itself: This could be a read error, since a much larger clone is one nucleotide away. V and J are TRBV29-1 and TRBJ1-2, with D possibly matching TRBD1 (6 bases). This CDR3 region has 13 residues. V lost 5 bases and J lost 0, with 10 bases in between. Germline assignment: CDR1 SQVTM and CDR2 ANQGSEA. CDR3 in DNA: TGCAGCGTTTCAGCAGGGGCTAACTATGGCTACACCTTC. This translates into CSVSAGANYGYTF.

Concerning this clonotype: One junction end does not reproduce the germline sequence, and a read error may be involved. The V and J genes are TRBV6-2 or TRBV6-3 and TRBJ2-6; 8 bases align to TRBD1. Germline V gene sequence: CDR1 MNHEY, CDR2 SVGEGT. CDR3 size: 13 residues. CDR3 coding DNA: TGTGCCAGCAGTAGAGCAGGGGGCTTCGCTGAAGCTTTC. This gives the protein CASSRAGGFAEAF.

This clonotype was counted a single time. The germline gene is not matched at one end of the junction; a read error may be the cause. The gene calls are TRBV10-1 and TRBJ2-5; TRBD1 aligns across 10 bases. TRBJ2-7 matches the DNA end more closely, so the J call is doubtful. The CDR3 is made up of 15 amino acids. Germline V gene sequence: CDR1 WNHNN, CDR2 SYGVQD (reference sequence). In nucleotides, the CDR3 is TGCGGCAGCAGTGAGCAGGGACAGGGGATGGGCGAGCAGTACTTC. Encoded protein: CGSSEQGQGMGEQYF.

Here the CDR3 reads CASRPGGETQYF. The CDR3 DNA reads as TGTGCCAGCAGGCCAGGGGGCGAGACCCAGTACTTC. V gene TRBV2 combines with J gene TRBJ2-5, with TRBD1 identical over 8 bases. Germline V gives CDR1 SNHLY, CDR2 FYNNEI. This CDR3 comprises 12 residues. J gave up 5 bases and V 6 bases, and 2 bases lay outside the gene matches.

The rearrangement uses TRBV11-2 and TRBJ1-5; D unclear. The V and J ends lost 8 bases and 11 bases respectively, with 10 bases between them. The CDR3 has 10 residues. CDR1 and CDR2 from the germline V gene are SGHAT and FQNNGV. The CDR3 bases are TGTGCCAGCCCAAACCCCGCCCAGCATTTT. Amino acids: CASPNPAQHF.

This clonotype was seen ten or more times. The CDR3 DNA is TGTGCCAGCAGCTTAGGGCCTAGCGGGGGTGGAGATACGCAGTATTTT. It yields the protein CASSLGPSGGGDTQYF. The chain recombines TRBV7-2 with TRBJ2-3; 10 bases agree with TRBD2. After removal of 1 base from V and 5 bases from J, the junction contained 6 bases not matched to a gene. From germline, CDR1 is SGHTA and CDR2 FQGNSA. The CDR3 covers 16 residues.

CDR3 amino acids: CATSGSSHNEQFF. Written as DNA, the CDR3 is TGTGCCACCAGCGGGAGTTCCCACAATGAGCAGTTCTTC. V is TRBV15 and J is TRBJ2-1; tentatively, D is TRBD2 (5 bases). The V gene's germline CDR1 is LNHNV and CDR2 YYDKDF (reference sequence). This CDR3 has 13 amino acids. The V end was cut by 5 bases, the J end by 5 bases, with 10 bases between.

J is TRBJ1-1 and V is TRBV25-1; 7 bases line up with TRBD1. The trim removed 4 bases at V and 4 bases at J, leaving 9 bases unmatched. Germline V gene data show CDR1 as MGHDK and CDR2 as SYGVNS. This CDR3 is 15 amino acids long. The CDR3 loop is CASSGGRYRGTEAFF. CDR3 sequence (DNA): TGTGCCAGCAGTGGGGGACGTTACAGGGGCACTGAAGCTTTCTTT.